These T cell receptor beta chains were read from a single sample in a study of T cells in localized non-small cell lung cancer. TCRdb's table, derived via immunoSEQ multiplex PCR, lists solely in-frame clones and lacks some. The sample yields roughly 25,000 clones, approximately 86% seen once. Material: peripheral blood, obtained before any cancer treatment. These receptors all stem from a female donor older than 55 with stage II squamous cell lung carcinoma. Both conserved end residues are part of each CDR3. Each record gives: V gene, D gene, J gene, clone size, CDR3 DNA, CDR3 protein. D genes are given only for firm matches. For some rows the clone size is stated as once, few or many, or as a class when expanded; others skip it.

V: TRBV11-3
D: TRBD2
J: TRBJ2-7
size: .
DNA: TGTGCCAGCAGCTTGGCCACTAGCGGGAGATTATCAGAGCAGTACTTC
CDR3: CASSLATSGRLSEQYF

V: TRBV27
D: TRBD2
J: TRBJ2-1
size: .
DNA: TGTGCCAGCAGTCCGCCGACTAGCGGGATCCTCCACTACAATGAGCAGTTCTTC
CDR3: CASSPPTSGILHYNEQFF

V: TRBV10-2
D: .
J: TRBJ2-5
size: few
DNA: TGCGCCAGCAGTGATGATTCGAAGGACAAAGGGGAGACCCAGTACTTC
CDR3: CASSDDSKDKGETQYF

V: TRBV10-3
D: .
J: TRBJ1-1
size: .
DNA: TGTGCCATCAGTGAAGGACAGAACACTGAAGCTTTCTTT
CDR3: CAISEGQNTEAFF

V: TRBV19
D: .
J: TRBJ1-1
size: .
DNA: TGTGCCAGTAGTACCCCCGGGACCTACACTGAAGCTTTCTTT
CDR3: CASSTPGTYTEAFF

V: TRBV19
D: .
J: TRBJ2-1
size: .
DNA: TGTGCCAGTACACGGGCGTCCTACAATGAGCAGTTCTTC
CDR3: CASTRASYNEQFF

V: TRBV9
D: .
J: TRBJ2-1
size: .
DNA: TGTGCCAGCAGCGACAGCTCACGTTACAATGAGCAGTTCTTC
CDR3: CASSDSSRYNEQFF

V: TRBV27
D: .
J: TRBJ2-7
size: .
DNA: TGTGCCAGCAGTTTCAACCGCCGTGACGAGCAGTACTTC
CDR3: CASSFNRRDEQYF

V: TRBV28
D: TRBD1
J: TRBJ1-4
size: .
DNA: TGTGCCAGCAGTCCGGGACAGGCTAATGAAAAACTGTTTTTT
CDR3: CASSPGQANEKLFF

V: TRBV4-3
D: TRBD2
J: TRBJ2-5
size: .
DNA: TGCGCCAGCAGCCGCGGACTAGCGGGGGGAATGGGGGAAGAGACCCAGTACTTC
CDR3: CASSRGLAGGMGEETQYF

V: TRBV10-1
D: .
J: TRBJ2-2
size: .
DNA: TGCGCCAGCAGTGTGGTCCCGGCCGGGGAGCTGTTTTTT
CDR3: CASSVVPAGELFF

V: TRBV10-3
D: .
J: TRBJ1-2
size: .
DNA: TGTGCCACCGGTCCCGGGACGGAAGTTCCATTAAACACCTTC
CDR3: CATGPGTEVPLNTF

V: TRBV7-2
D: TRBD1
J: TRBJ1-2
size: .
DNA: TGTGCCAGCAGCTATCAGGGGGACTATGGCTACACCTTC
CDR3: CASSYQGDYGYTF

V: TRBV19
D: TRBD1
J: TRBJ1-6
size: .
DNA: TGTGCCAGTAGTATTGGAGGGGGCTTCCATAATTCACCCCTCCACTTT
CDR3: CASSIGGGFHNSPLHF

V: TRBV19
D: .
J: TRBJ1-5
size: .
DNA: TGTGCCGGAGGTCCAGGGGTGGTTCAGCCCCAGCATTTT
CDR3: CAGGPGVVQPQHF

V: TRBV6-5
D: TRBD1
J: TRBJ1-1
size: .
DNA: TGTGCCAGCAGGGGGACAGGTAACACTGAAGCTTTCTTT
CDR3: CASRGTGNTEAFF

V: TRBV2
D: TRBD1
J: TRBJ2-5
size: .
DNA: TGTGCCAGCCGGACAGGACAAGAGACCCAGTACTTC
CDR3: CASRTGQETQYF

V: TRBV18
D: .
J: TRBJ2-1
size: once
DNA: TGTGCCAGCTCACCACCCGGGGAGAATGAGCAGTTCTTC
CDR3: CASSPPGENEQFF

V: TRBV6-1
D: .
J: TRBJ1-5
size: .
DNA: TGTGCCAGCAGTGTGGGCAGGTCTAGCAATCAGCCCCAGCATTTT
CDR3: CASSVGRSSNQPQHF

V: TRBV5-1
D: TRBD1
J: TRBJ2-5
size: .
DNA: TGCGCCAGCACCGTTACAGGGGTCGCAGAGACCCAGTACTTC
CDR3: CASTVTGVAETQYF

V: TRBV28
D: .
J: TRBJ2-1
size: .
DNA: TGTGCCAGCAGTTCATCCTCATGGGAGCAGGGAACCAATGAGCAGTTCTTC
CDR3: CASSSSSWEQGTNEQFF

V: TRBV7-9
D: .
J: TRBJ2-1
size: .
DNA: TGTGCCAGCAGCTCGGGGTCAAAGATAGATGAGCAGTTCTTC
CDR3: CASSSGSKIDEQFF

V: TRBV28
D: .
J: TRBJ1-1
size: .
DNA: TGTGCCAGCAGTTCGGGCACTGAAGCTTTCTTT
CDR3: CASSSGTEAFF

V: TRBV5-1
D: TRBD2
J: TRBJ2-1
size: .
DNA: TGCGCCAGCAGCTTCCTAGCGGGAGAGAATGAGCAGTTCTTC
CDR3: CASSFLAGENEQFF

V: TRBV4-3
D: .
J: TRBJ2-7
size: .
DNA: TGCGCCAGCAGCAGGGGGTACGAGCAGTACTTC
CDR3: CASSRGYEQYF

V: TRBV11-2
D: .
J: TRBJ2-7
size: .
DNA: TGTGCCAGCAGCTTAGATGTCCTCTCAGGGTCCGAGCAGTACTTC
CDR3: CASSLDVLSGSEQYF

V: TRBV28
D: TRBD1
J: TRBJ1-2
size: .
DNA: TGTGCCAGCAGTCAGGACAGGGGAGGTGGCTACACCTTC
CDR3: CASSQDRGGGYTF

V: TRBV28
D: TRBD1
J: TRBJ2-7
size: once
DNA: TGTGCCAGCACTGTTCCGGGACAGGGAAGAAACTACGAGCAGTACTTC
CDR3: CASTVPGQGRNYEQYF

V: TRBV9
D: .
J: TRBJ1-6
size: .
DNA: TGTGCCAGCAGCCCGGGATTTAATTCACCCCTCCACTTT
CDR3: CASSPGFNSPLHF

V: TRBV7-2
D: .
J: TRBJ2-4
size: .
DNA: TGTGCCAGCAGTTCAGATCCCCGAAACATTCAGTACTTC
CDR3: CASSSDPRNIQYF

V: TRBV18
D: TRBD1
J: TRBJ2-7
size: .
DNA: TGTGCCAGCTCACAGATGGACAGGTTAACCTACGAGCAGTACTTC
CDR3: CASSQMDRLTYEQYF

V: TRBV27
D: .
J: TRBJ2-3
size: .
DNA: TGTGCCAGCAGTTTGATCGGGGATACGCAGTATTTT
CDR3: CASSLIGDTQYF

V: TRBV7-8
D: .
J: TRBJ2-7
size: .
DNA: TGTGCCAGCAGCTTATTCGAACTAGCCTACGAGCAGTACTTC
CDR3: CASSLFELAYEQYF

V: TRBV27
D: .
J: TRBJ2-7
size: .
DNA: TGTGCCAGCAGTCCCCAATTCCAGGGGCGGGAGCAGTACTTC
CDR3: CASSPQFQGREQYF

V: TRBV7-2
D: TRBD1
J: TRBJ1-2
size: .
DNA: TGTGCCAGCAGCCCGCCCGAGGGGGCTAGAGGCTACACCTTC
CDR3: CASSPPEGARGYTF

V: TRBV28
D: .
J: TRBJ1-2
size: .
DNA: TGTGCCAGTAGTGAGTCGCGGGGCTACACCTTC
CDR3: CASSESRGYTF

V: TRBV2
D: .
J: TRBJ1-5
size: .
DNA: TGTGCCAGCAGTGGGCAGCTGGGGGTCAATCAGCCCCAGCATTTT
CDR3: CASSGQLGVNQPQHF

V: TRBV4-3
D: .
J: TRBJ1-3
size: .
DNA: TGCGCCAGCAGCCAAGACTGGGTGACAGGCCTCATATATTTT
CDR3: CASSQDWVTGLIYF

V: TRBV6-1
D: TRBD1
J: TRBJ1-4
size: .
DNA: TGTGCCAGCTCAATGCGGGACAGGGGGCTTGAAAAACTGTTTTTT
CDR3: CASSMRDRGLEKLFF

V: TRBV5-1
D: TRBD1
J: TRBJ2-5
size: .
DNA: TGCGCCAGCAGCCCCGGGACAGTTCAAGAGACCCAGTACTTC
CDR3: CASSPGTVQETQYF

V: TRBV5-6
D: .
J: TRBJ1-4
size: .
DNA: TGTGCCAGCAGCCTGGACAGAAGAAATGAAAAACTGTTTTTT
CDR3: CASSLDRRNEKLFF

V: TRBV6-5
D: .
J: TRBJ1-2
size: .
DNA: TGTGCCAGCAGTTACCGGACAGTATCTAACTATGGCTACACCTTC
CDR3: CASSYRTVSNYGYTF

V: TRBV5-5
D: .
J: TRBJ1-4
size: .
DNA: TGTGCCAGCAGCTTGCCCGAGCGTAATGAAAAACTGTTTTTT
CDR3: CASSLPERNEKLFF

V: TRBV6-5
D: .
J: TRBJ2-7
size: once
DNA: TGTGCCAGCAGGCTTGGACAGTTCTACGAGCAGTACTTC
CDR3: CASRLGQFYEQYF

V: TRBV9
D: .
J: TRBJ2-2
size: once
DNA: TGTGCCAGCAGCGAGGGTAACAGGGACACCGGGGAGCTGTTTTTT
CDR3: CASSEGNRDTGELFF

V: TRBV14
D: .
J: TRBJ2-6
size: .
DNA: TGTGCCAGCAGCCAATTGGACTCTGGGGCCAACGTCCTGACTTTC
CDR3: CASSQLDSGANVLTF

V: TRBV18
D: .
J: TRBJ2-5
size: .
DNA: TGTGCCAGCTCACTGGAACGACGTGAGACCCAGTACTTC
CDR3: CASSLERRETQYF

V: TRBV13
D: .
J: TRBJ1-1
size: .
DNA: TGTGCCAGCAGCTTAGAAGCAACTGAAGCTTTCTTT
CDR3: CASSLEATEAFF

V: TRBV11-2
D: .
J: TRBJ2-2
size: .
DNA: TGTGCCAGCAGCTTTGGCGTGGTCGGGGAGCTGTTTTTT
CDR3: CASSFGVVGELFF

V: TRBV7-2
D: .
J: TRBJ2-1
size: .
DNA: TGTGCCAGCAGCTTAAGGGGGGGCCCGTACTCCTACAATGAGCAGTTCTTC
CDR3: CASSLRGGPYSYNEQFF

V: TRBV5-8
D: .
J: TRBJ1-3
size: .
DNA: TGTGCCAGCAGCGTCACAGGGAGAGGTCCTGGAAACACCATATATTTT
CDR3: CASSVTGRGPGNTIYF